The 24 T cell receptor beta chains below come from one sample, sequenced in a study of cytomegalovirus exposure and HLA in healthy donors. 13 Jbeta primers and 60 Vbeta primers were used for the PCR. Sequencing used immunoSEQ multiplex PCR; TCRdb keeps in-frame clones, though not all of them. The table lists around 150,000 clones, 80% of them singletons. The sample consisted of PBMCs. Receptor source: a male donor in good health and CMV-seronegative.

The chain links TRBV10-2 to TRBJ2-5; no clear D. V lost 0 bases and J 4 bases, leaving 12 bases between the germline ends. CDR3 length equals 15 residues. Germline loops: CDR1 WSHSY, CDR2 SAAADI. CDR3 sequence reads: CASSESARVGETQYF. The CDR3 bases are TGCGCCAGCAGTGAGTCGGCCCGGGTTGGAGAGACCCAGTACTTC.

The chain combines TRBV5-1 with TRBJ2-2; 7 bases agree with TRBD1. Trimming took 3 bases from V and 2 from J; bases not matched to a gene: 4. CDR1 and CDR2 (germline): SGHRS, YFSETQ. CDR3 length equals 15 residues. The CDR3 sequence is CASSSGQPNTGELFF. As DNA, the CDR3 is TGCGCCAGCAGCTCGGGACAGCCCAACACCGGGGAGCTGTTTTTT.

The J gene is TRBJ2-1, the V gene TRBV7-2; no definite D call. This CDR3 has 13 residues. Between the trimmed V and J ends, which lost 3 bases and 9 bases, there was a span of 12 bases. CDR1 is SGHTA, CDR2 FQGNSA, per germline. Here the CDR3 DNA reads TGTGCCAGCAGCTTGGAATGGCGAGGTGAGCAGTTCTTC. The encoded protein is CASSLEWRGEQFF.

V is TRBV5-1 and J is TRBJ1-1; D not certain. V was cut by 0 bases and J by 0 bases, with 3 bases left in between. The CDR3 runs 13 residues. Looked up from germline, CDR1 is SGHRS and CDR2 is YFSETQ. This chain's CDR3 is CASSLDMNTEAFF. In nucleotides, the CDR3 is TGCGCCAGCAGCTTGGACATGAACACTGAAGCTTTCTTT.

The CDR3 region is CASSQAHNTGELFF. For the CDR3, the DNA is TGCGCCAGCAGCCAAGCACATAACACCGGGGAGCTGTTTTTT. The rearrangement joins TRBV4-3 to TRBJ2-2; D call uncertain. Per germline, CDR1 LGHNA and CDR2 YSLEER. Trimming stripped 1 base from V and 2 bases from J, with 5 bases between. CDR3 length: 14 amino acids.

The J gene is TRBJ2-2, the V gene TRBV2; D is undetermined. The length of the CDR3 is 12 residues. Per the germline V gene, CDR1 is SNHLY and CDR2 is FYNNEI. V was cut by 3 bases and J by 10 bases, with 9 bases left in between. In DNA form, the CDR3 reads TGTGCCAGCAGTGAGCGGAGAGTGGAGCTGTTTTTT. This gives the protein CASSERRVELFF.

This chain joins TRBV18 and TRBJ2-3; 7 bases map to TRBD1. CDR1 and CDR2 from the germline V gene are KGHSH and LQKENI. After removal of 3 bases from V and 3 bases from J, the junction contained 6 bases not matched to a gene. This CDR3 has 15 amino acids. The CDR3 DNA is TGTGCCAGCTCACCCCCCGGCAGGGGGACAGATACGCAGTATTTT. It specifies CASSPPGRGTDTQYF.

The J gene is TRBJ1-5, the V gene TRBV4-1; D is possibly TRBD1 (6 bases). V was shortened by 0 bases and J by 6 bases, with 9 bases between the two germline ends. This CDR3 spans 14 amino acids. Germline V gene data show CDR1 as MGHRA and CDR2 as YSYEKL. The CDR3 region has the DNA TGCGCCAGCAGCCAAGAGCAGGGGTCTCAGCCCCAGCATTTT. Translation gives CASSQEQGSQPQHF.

Concerning this clone itself: The junction departs from the called germline gene at one end, perhaps through a read error. The chain couples TRBV4-2 to TRBJ2-2; D might be TRBD2 (7 bases). The germline V gene encodes CDR1 LGHNA and CDR2 YNFKEQ. The CDR3 contains 16 residues. CDR3 loop: CASTLSGGSNTGEMFF. CDR3 DNA: TGTGCCAGCACCCTTTCGGGGGGCTCGAACACCGGGGAGATGTTTTTT.

The rearrangement joins TRBV5-1 to TRBJ1-2; TRBD1 matches at 7 bases. The CDR3 runs 14 residues. After removal of 5 bases from V and 0 bases from J, the junction contained 4 bases not matched to a gene. CDR1 SGHRS and CDR2 YFSETQ come from the germline V gene. The CDR3 DNA is TGCGCCAGCAGACGGGACAGCGCTAACTATGGCTACACCTTC. It translates to CASRRDSANYGYTF.

This clone came up a few times. The J gene is TRBJ2-6, the V gene TRBV28; 7 bases line up with TRBD1. The junction had 4 bases not matched to a gene; V was cut back by 5 bases and J by 0 bases. The CDR3 consists of 16 residues. The germline V gene encodes CDR1 MDHEN and CDR2 SYDVKM. CDR3 sequence: CASSTGVNSGANVLTF. In DNA form, the CDR3 reads TGTGCCAGCAGTACAGGGGTTAACTCTGGGGCCAACGTCCTGACTTTC.

V gene TRBV9 combines with J gene TRBJ2-3, with no clear D. With 4 bases removed from V and 4 bases from J, the gap between germline ends came to 10 bases. Germline-derived CDR1 and CDR2 are SGDLS and YYNGEE. There are 13 residues in the CDR3. The CDR3 bases are TGTGCCAGCAGCCCCTCCCGGGCAGATACGCAGTATTTT. Translating gives CASSPSRADTQYF.

The rearrangement uses TRBV11-2 and TRBJ2-3, with D hard to call. Trimming took off 5 bases at V and 5 bases at J, with 8 bases between the two ends. CDR1 and CDR2 from the germline V gene are SGHAT and FQNNGV. The CDR3 extends over 12 amino acids. The CDR3 DNA is TGTGCCAGCAGCACCTTCGGAGATACGCAGTATTTT. Translation gives CASSTFGDTQYF.

CDR3 bases: TGTGCCAGCAGTTACTTAGGAAAGCGCTCCTACGAGCAGTACTTC. As protein: CASSYLGKRSYEQYF. This chain uses TRBV6-5 with TRBJ2-7; D gene uncertain. Germline-derived CDR1 and CDR2 are MNHEY and SVGAGI. The germline V and J ends were trimmed by 1 base and 0 bases, with 10 bases remaining between them. The CDR3 is 15 residues long.

The genes are TRBV18 and TRBJ2-3; 8 bases fit TRBD1. The CDR3 spans 14 residues. The V segment lost 3 bases and the J segment 4 bases; nucleotides outside the gene matches: 3. From germline, CDR1 is KGHSH and CDR2 LQKENI. CDR3 sequence: CASSPQGAPDTQYF. In DNA, the CDR3 is TGTGCCAGCTCACCGCAGGGGGCCCCAGATACGCAGTATTTT.

This clone was counted between two and nine times. The chain couples TRBV4-3 to TRBJ1-4; no clear D. Germline assignment: CDR1 LGHNA and CDR2 YSLEER. The ends were cut back, 0 bases at V and 4 bases at J, with 6 bases in the middle. This CDR3 spans 14 amino acids. In nucleotides, the CDR3 is TGCGCCAGCAGCCAAGATAGACTTAATGAAAAACTGTTTTTT. Translated, it gives CASSQDRLNEKLFF.

Written as DNA, the CDR3 is TGTGCCAGCTGTTACCTCGCCGAGTATGGCTACACCTTC. Amino acids: CASCYLAEYGYTF. V is TRBV28 and J is TRBJ1-2; D ambiguous. This CDR3 is 13 amino acids long. Germline assignment: CDR1 MDHEN and CDR2 SYDVKM. V was cut by 8 bases and J by 5 bases, with 15 bases left in between.

About this clone itself: The sample has other DNA sequences that encode this CDR3 too. J is TRBJ2-1 and V is TRBV7-2; D unclear. CDR1 is SGHTA, CDR2 FQGNSA, per germline. The germline V and J ends were trimmed by 3 bases and 0 bases, with 6 bases remaining between them. The CDR3 is 14 residues long. The CDR3, as DNA: TGTGCCAGCAGCTTGCTGAGCTCCTACAATGAGCAGTTCTTC. As protein: CASSLLSSYNEQFF.

The chain has TRBV19 and TRBJ1-1; possible D gene TRBD1, 6 bases. CDR1 and CDR2 (germline): LNHDA, SQIVND (reference sequence). The CDR3 is 13 residues long. V dropped 7 bases and J dropped 7 bases, with 16 bases sitting between them. CDR3 sequence: CASKSAGANEAFF. The CDR3 DNA reads TGTGCCAGTAAGAGTGCAGGGGCGAATGAAGCTTTCTTT.

The chain joins TRBV12-5 to TRBJ1-1; D gene uncertain. Looked up from germline, CDR1 is LGHNT and CDR2 is FRNRAP. V was pared by 1 base and J by 5 bases, with 11 bases between. CDR3 length: 14 residues. Here the CDR3 reads CASGLGQTGTEAFF. DNA of the CDR3: TGTGCTAGTGGTTTGGGACAAACGGGGACTGAAGCTTTCTTT. Full variable domain (remainder filled in from reference TRBV12-5 and TRBJ1-1): DARVTQTPRHKVTEMGQEVTMRCQPILGHNTVFWYRQTMMQGLELLAYFRNRAPLDDSGMPKDRFSAEMPDATLATLKIQPSEPRDSAVYFCASGLGQTGTEAFFGQGTRLTVV.

This clone was seen a handful of times. V usage is TRBV4-2 and J usage is TRBJ2-2; tentative D call: TRBD2 (7 bases). Germline-derived CDR1 and CDR2 are LGHNA and YNFKEQ. V shed 0 bases and J shed 6 bases, with 14 bases lying between them. This CDR3 region has 16 residues. The CDR3 here is CASSQDGLRGPGELFF. Here the CDR3 DNA reads TGTGCCAGCAGCCAAGATGGGTTGCGGGGGCCCGGGGAGCTGTTTTTT.

CDR3 loop: CASSAGDGNEKLFF. The CDR3 DNA follows: TGTGCCAGCAGTGCGGGGGACGGCAATGAAAAACTGTTTTTT. The rearrangement uses TRBV6-5 and TRBJ1-4; D perhaps matches TRBD1 (5 bases). This CDR3 comprises 14 residues. Trimming cost V 5 bases and J 5 bases, with 12 bases left between them. Germline-derived CDR1 and CDR2 are MNHEY and SVGAGI.

The rearrangement joins TRBV11-1 to TRBJ1-4; D is unclear. The V gene's germline CDR1 is SGHAT and CDR2 FQDESV (reference sequence). The CDR3 is 12 amino acids. Trimming removed 4 bases from V and 10 bases from J, with 10 bases in between. The DNA of the CDR3 is TGTGCCAGCAGCTCGCTCATCGGAAAACTGTTTTTT. Translated: CASSSLIGKLFF.

The sample holds a few counts of this clone. V is TRBV7-9 and J is TRBJ2-7, with D perhaps matching TRBD1 (6 bases). The V end lost 2 bases, the J end lost 5 bases, and 7 bases lay between the germline ends. This CDR3 is 12 amino acids long. The germline gives CDR1 SEHNR, CDR2 FQNEAQ (reference sequence). The CDR3 spells CASSLSGDEQYF. The CDR3 DNA reads TGTGCCAGCAGCTTATCAGGGGACGAGCAGTACTTC.